This T cell receptor (beta chain) was sequenced for a study of OX40 agonist ivuxolimab in advanced cancers. A history of autoimmune disease or systemic immunosuppression excluded patients. Generated by immunoSEQ multiplex PCR, the TCRdb table keeps only in-frame clones and is missing some. The sample has about 80,000 clones, around nine tenths seen once; the top ten hold under 6.5%. This clonotype originated in an adult with an advanced solid tumor such as melanoma, head and neck, liver or kidney cancer. Sequenced here: CD4+ or CD8+ T cells sorted from blood, sampled in a trial of the OX40 agonist ivuxolimab.

The DNA of the CDR3 is TGTGCCAGCAGCTTAACAGGGGGCTCCTACAATGAGCAGTTCTTC. Its translation: CASSLTGGSYNEQFF. The chain uses TRBV7-9 and TRBJ2-1; 8 nucleotides match TRBD1. The germline V gene has CDR1 SEHNR and CDR2 FQNEAQ (reference sequence). Trimming took 2 bases from V and 0 from J; bases not matched to a gene: 0. The CDR3 consists of 15 residues.